One and the same sample provided the 23 T cell receptor beta chains below, sequenced in a study. TCRdb called the 5' RACE reads again in MiXCR, with one record for every CDR3 protein. The sample yields some 11,000 distinct CDR3 sequences, 17% seen once. Tregs were sorted as CD4+CD25+CD127-/low cells. Material for sequencing was Tregs sorted from a lymph node. All receptors derive from a female donor with breast cancer.

This clonotype is medium-sized within its sample. The J gene is TRBJ2-1, the V gene TRBV20-1, with 10 bases identical to TRBD2. Germline V gene sequence: CDR1 DFQATT, CDR2 SNEGSKA (reference sequence). V lost 0 bases and J lost 8; bases outside the gene matches: 19. This CDR3 is built from 19 residues. CDR3 region: CSARDLGLAVLSLGDEQFF. The CDR3, as DNA: TGCAGTGCTAGAGATCTCGGACTAGCGGTACTTTCTCTAGGCGATGAGCAGTTCTTC.

Details on this clonotype: Just one base apart from a much larger clone, this may be a read error. The chain has TRBV5-1 and TRBJ2-7, with 9 bases identical to TRBD1. Germline values: CDR1 SGHRS, CDR2 YFSETQ. The CDR3 length is 15 residues. The CDR3 DNA follows: TGCGCCCGCAGCTTGGGGCAGACAGGGGGGGGCGAGCAGTACTTC. It is translated as CARSLGQTGGGEQYF.

This clonotype was detected many times. V and J are TRBV28 and TRBJ2-7; D may correspond to TRBD1 or TRBD2 (5 bases each). This CDR3 region has 17 residues. Trimming cost V 3 bases and J 3 bases, with 21 bases left between them. Germline V gene data show CDR1 as MDHEN and CDR2 as SYDVKM. The CDR3 bases are TGTGCCAGCAGTTTCTTCGTAGGGGACCGACTCTACTACGAGCAGTACTTC. This gives the protein CASSFFVGDRLYYEQYF.

In its sample, this clonotype ranks as medium-sized (0.01 to 0.1%). This sequence joins TRBV29-1 and TRBJ2-7; 7 positions match TRBD2. This CDR3 comprises 12 residues. Germline assignment: CDR1 SQVTM and CDR2 ANQGSEA. The CDR3 DNA reads as TGCAGTGCGGCGGGGGAGTTCTACGAGCAGTACTTC. Amino acids: CSAAGEFYEQYF.

This clonotype was counted ten times or more. This CDR3 is CASSLRVSYEQYF. The CDR3 bases are TGTGCCAGCAGTTTGCGGGTCTCCTACGAGCAGTACTTC. V is TRBV12-3 or TRBV12-4 and J is TRBJ2-7; D perhaps matches TRBD2 (5 bases). V was cut by 3 bases and J by 0 bases, with 6 bases left in between. This CDR3 is 13 amino acids long.

CDR3 coding DNA: TGTGCCAGCAGCGTATCGGGCGGACAGGGGCGGGAGACCCAGTACTTC. It codes for CASSVSGGQGRETQYF. This chain uses TRBV7-8 with TRBJ2-5; 9 bases map to TRBD1. CDR1 and CDR2 (germline): SGHVS, FQNEAQ. Trimming took 5 bases from V and 5 from J; bases not matched to a gene: 12. This CDR3 is built from 16 residues.

This chain connects TRBV7-3 to TRBJ2-2; D call uncertain. V was pared by 0 bases and J by 0 bases, with 2 bases between. Germline V gives CDR1 SGHTA, CDR2 FQGTGA. The CDR3 is made up of 14 amino acids. The CDR3 nucleotides read TGTGCCAGCAGCTTAACGACGAACACCGGGGAGCTGTTTTTT. Translating gives CASSLTTNTGELFF.

This clonotype was observed a handful of times. It may be a read error: a sequence one base away is much more abundant. The chain recombines TRBV15 with TRBJ2-1, with 7 bases identical to TRBD2. This CDR3 is 17 amino acids long. CDR1 is LNHNV and CDR2 is YYDKDF in the germline V gene (reference sequence). CDR3 sequence (DNA): TGTGCCACCAGCAGAGATCGGGAGGCGGTCTCCTACAATGAGCAGTGCTTC. Its translation: CATSRDREAVSYNEQCF.

This clonotype was counted at least ten times. The CDR3 reads CSLLVSGVGEAFF. CDR3 nucleotides: TGCAGCCTCCTAGTCTCGGGGGTGGGTGAAGCTTTCTTT. This rearrangement joins TRBV29-1 to TRBJ1-1, with D possibly matching TRBD1 (5 bases). The V end lost 8 bases, the J end lost 7 bases, and 20 bases lay between the germline ends. Germline CDR1 reads SQVTM; CDR2 reads ANQGSEA. The CDR3 contains 13 residues.

This clonotype is termed medium-sized. The V and J genes are TRBV6-6 and TRBJ1-3; the D gene is possibly TRBD1 (5 bases). Trimming took off 0 bases at V and 8 bases at J, with 14 bases between the two ends. The CDR3 sequence is 15 residues long. Per germline, CDR1 MNHNY and CDR2 SVGAGI (reference sequence). CDR3 in DNA: TGTGCCAGCAGTTACTCCTCCCAGAGAGGGGACACCATATATTTT. Protein: CASSYSSQRGDTIYF.

In its sample, this clonotype was seen many times. This sequence joins TRBV7-8 and TRBJ1-5; maybe TRBD1 (5 bases). Germline V lookup: CDR1 SGHVS, CDR2 FQNEAQ. This CDR3 is built from 13 residues. V lost 5 bases to trimming and J lost 4 bases, with 9 bases between them. The CDR3 loop reads CASSGDRNQPQHF. The DNA for the CDR3 is TGTGCCAGCAGCGGAGACAGAAATCAGCCCCAGCATTTT.

Judged by abundance, this clonotype is medium-sized. The rearrangement joins TRBV5-1 to TRBJ2-2; no clear D gene. CDR3 length equals 13 residues. The V gene lost 0 bases and the J gene lost 5 bases, with 5 bases spanning the gap. The germline V gene has CDR1 SGHRS and CDR2 YFSETQ. The CDR3, as DNA: TGCGCCAGCAGCTTGGATGGGACCGGGGAGCTGTTTTTT. Its protein product is CASSLDGTGELFF.

With regard to this clonotype: One junction end does not reproduce the germline sequence, and a read error may be involved. The chain combines TRBV27 with TRBJ1-6, with unresolved D. This CDR3 is built from 13 residues. Germline CDR1 is MNHEY and CDR2 is SMNVEV (reference sequence). CDR3 nucleotides: TGCGCCAGCAGATTGAAAGGAAATTCACCCCTCCACTTT. Translation gives CASRLKGNSPLHF.

A few counts support this clonotype. Just one base apart from a much larger clone, this may be a read error. The chain carries TRBV28 and TRBJ2-1; the D is unclear. The CDR3 contains 12 residues. Germline CDR1 MDHEN, CDR2 SYDVKM. Trimming stripped 5 bases from V and 6 bases from J, with 8 bases between. The CDR3 nucleotides read TGTGCCAGCAGTCTACTCTGCAATGAGCAGTTCTTC. Amino acid sequence: CASSLLCNEQFF.

Relative to its sample, this clonotype is medium-sized. The V and J genes are TRBV6-5 and TRBJ2-7; 8 bases match TRBD2. The CDR3 is 14 amino acids. V gave up 10 bases and J gave up 3 bases; unmatched junction bases: 11. Germline CDR1 is MNHEY and CDR2 is SVGAGI. In DNA, the CDR3 is TGTGCCACTCGGCCGGGACTAGTCGGCTACGAGCAGTACTTC. Its translation: CATRPGLVGYEQYF.

This clonotype was seen many times. The rearrangement uses TRBV2 and TRBJ1-5; D uncertain. CDR3 length equals 14 residues. Trimming took 4 bases from V and 0 from J, leaving 7 bases between them. From germline, CDR1 is SNHLY and CDR2 FYNNEI. The CDR3 sequence: CASSAQLSNQPQHF. CDR3 sequence (DNA): TGTGCCAGCAGTGCACAGCTTAGCAATCAGCCCCAGCATTTT. Complete variable domain (other parts from reference TRBV2 and TRBJ1-5): EPEVTQTPSHQVTQMGQEVILRCVPISNHLYFYWYRQILGQKVEFLVSFYNNEISEKSEIFDDQFSVERPDGSNFTLKIRSTKLEDSAMYFCASSAQLSNQPQHFGDGTRLSIL.

The table lists this clonotype with many counts. The germline gene is not matched at one end of the junction; a read error may be the cause. The chain carries TRBV24-1 and TRBJ2-1; D is uncertain. The CDR3 runs 14 residues. The germline V gene has CDR1 KGHDR and CDR2 SFDVKD. CDR3 in DNA: TGTGCCACCAGTGATCCCACCTCCCACAATGAGCAGTTCTTC. Translated: CATSDPTSHNEQFF.

Comments on this clonotype: It may be a read error: a sequence one base away is much more abundant. The rearrangement uses TRBV10-3 and TRBJ2-7, with a tentative D call TRBD1 (5 bases). The CDR3 is made up of 14 amino acids. Germline assignment: CDR1 ENHRY and CDR2 SYGVKD. Trimming left V 6 bases short and J 0 bases short, with 12 bases between. CDR3 in DNA: TGTGCCATCAGCGACAGATCCGGCTCCTACGAGCAGTACTTC. The encoded protein is CAISDRSGSYEQYF.

Many counts were recorded for this clonotype. V is TRBV6-2 or TRBV6-3 and J is TRBJ2-7, with 8 bases matching TRBD2. Germline values: CDR1 MNHEY, CDR2 SVGEGT. V was pared by 2 bases and J by 2 bases, with 5 bases of the junction left unmatched. This CDR3 comprises 15 residues. The CDR3 sequence is CASSYLAGGTYEQYF. The DNA for the CDR3 is TGTGCCAGCAGTTACCTAGCGGGCGGGACCTACGAGCAGTACTTC.

Ten or more counts support this clonotype. The V gene is TRBV5-1, the J gene TRBJ1-2; D is undetermined. Trimming cost V 2 bases and J 4 bases, with 12 bases left between them. The germline CDR1 and CDR2 sequences are SGHRS and YFSETQ. The CDR3 is 14 residues long. The CDR3 loop is CASSFYPSGYGYTF. CDR3 DNA sequence: TGCGCCAGCAGCTTCTACCCCTCGGGCTATGGCTACACCTTC.

The chain has TRBV7-9 and TRBJ2-1, with D perhaps TRBD1 or TRBD2 (5 bases each). This CDR3 has 13 residues. Trimming shortened V by 3 bases and J by 5 bases, and 8 bases separated the two germline ends. Germline V gene lookup returns CDR1 SEHNR and CDR2 FQNEAQ (reference sequence). CDR3 sequence (DNA): TGTGCCAGCAGCTTTGGGGGAGACAATGAGCAGTTCTTC. Its translation: CASSFGGDNEQFF.

This clonotype appeared a few times. This chain uses TRBV12-3 or TRBV12-4 with TRBJ1-2; TRBD1 might be the D (6 bases). The CDR3 runs 13 residues. The V gene lost 8 bases and the J gene lost 7 bases, with 17 bases spanning the gap. CDR3 sequence reads: CASRPEGGFGYTF. The CDR3 DNA sequence: TGTGCCAGCCGCCCAGAGGGGGGCTTTGGCTACACCTTC.

The genes are TRBV19 and TRBJ2-6; weak D call: TRBD2 (5 bases). Germline values: CDR1 LNHDA, CDR2 SQIVND (reference sequence). CDR3 length: 13 amino acids. Trimming removed 11 bases from V and 4 bases from J, with 12 bases in between. The CDR3 DNA sequence: TGTGCCTCTGAGGGTACCGGGGCCAACGTCCTGACTTTC. It encodes CASEGTGANVLTF. Full variable domain (outside the CDR3, taken from reference TRBV19 and TRBJ2-6): DGGITQSPKYLFRKEGQNVTLSCEQNLNHDAMYWYRQDPGQGLRLIYYSQIVNDFQKGDIAEGYSVSREKKESFPLTVTSAQKNPTAFYLCASEGTGANVLTFGAGSRLTVL.